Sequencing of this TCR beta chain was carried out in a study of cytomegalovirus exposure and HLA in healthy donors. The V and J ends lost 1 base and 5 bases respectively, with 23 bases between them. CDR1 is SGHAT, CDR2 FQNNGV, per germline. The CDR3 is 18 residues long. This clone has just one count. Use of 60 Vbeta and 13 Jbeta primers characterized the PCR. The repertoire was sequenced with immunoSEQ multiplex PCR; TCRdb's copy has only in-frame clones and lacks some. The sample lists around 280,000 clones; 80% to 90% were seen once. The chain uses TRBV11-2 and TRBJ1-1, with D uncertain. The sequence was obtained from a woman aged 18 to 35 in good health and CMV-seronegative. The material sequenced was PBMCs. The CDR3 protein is CASSLGLGLGQRGTEAFF. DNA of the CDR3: TGTGCCAGCAGCTTAGGTCTCGGGTTAGGTCAACGGGGAACTGAAGCTTTCTTT. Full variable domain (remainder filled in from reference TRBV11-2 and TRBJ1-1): EAGVAQSPRYKIIEKRQSVAFWCNPISGHATLYWYQQILGQGPKLLIQFQNNGVVDDSQLPKDRFSAERLKGVDSTLKIQPAKLEDSAVYLCASSLGLGLGQRGTEAFFGQGTRLTVV.